Listed here are 14 T cell receptor beta chains from one sample, sequenced in a study of response to subunit inactivated influenza vaccine. TCRdb reprocessed the RT-PCR reads with MiXCR, giving one entry per CDR3 protein. The profile shows about 170,000 distinct CDR3 sequences, roughly 12% of them singletons. These data also formed part of another study, on T cells expressing NK-cell markers. This second study says: It was by 5'RACE template switching with UMIs that TCR beta cDNA was made.

The material was CD8+ T cells sorted from PBMCs, obtained approximately 13 days after vaccination. The receptors derive from a man aged 50 to 59 who received an inactivated influenza vaccine.

The V gene is TRBV27, the J gene TRBJ2-1; D is perhaps TRBD2 (5 bases). Per germline, CDR1 MNHEY and CDR2 SMNVEV (reference sequence). The length of the CDR3 is 16 residues. Trimming stripped 0 bases from V and 4 bases from J, with 13 bases between. The CDR3 reads CASSLSTNILYNEQFF. The CDR3, as DNA: TGTGCCAGCAGTTTATCGACTAACATCCTTTACAATGAGCAGTTCTTC.

This clonotype was seen a single time. J is TRBJ2-2 and V is TRBV3-1, with 7 bases that match TRBD1. The V gene end was trimmed by 7 bases and the J gene end by 2 bases; junction bases not matched to a gene: 10. Germline loops: CDR1 LGHDT, CDR2 YNNKEL (reference sequence). This CDR3 spans 16 amino acids. In nucleotides, the CDR3 is TGTGCCAGCACCCCAAGTGGGACAGCTAACACCGGGGAGCTGTTTTTT. Amino acid sequence: CASTPSGTANTGELFF.

The rearrangement links TRBV29-1 to TRBJ2-3, with D possibly TRBD1 on 5 matching bases. The CDR3 extends over 11 amino acids. Looked up from germline, CDR1 is SQVTM and CDR2 is ANQGSEA. CDR3 in DNA: TGCAGTGGGGCTGGCACAGATACGCAGTATTTT. Translated: CSGAGTDTQYF.

The chain combines TRBV20-1 with TRBJ2-3; TRBD1 might be the D (6 bases). Germline assignment: CDR1 DFQATT and CDR2 SNEGSKA (reference sequence). Trimming removed 0 bases from V and 0 bases from J, with 7 bases in between. CDR3 length equals 14 residues. CDR3 DNA sequence: TGCAGTGCTAGAGATCAGGGGAGCACAGATACGCAGTATTTT. The encoded protein is CSARDQGSTDTQYF.

This chain uses TRBV12-3 or TRBV12-4 with TRBJ2-7; D remains unclear. The CDR3 spans 15 residues. Trimming stripped 6 bases from V and 4 bases from J, with 19 bases between. CDR3 bases: TGTGCCAGCAGCACACAAACATCCCATTTGTACGAGCAGTACTTC. Translation: CASSTQTSHLYEQYF.

V gene TRBV20-1 combines with J gene TRBJ2-5; 9 nucleotides agree with TRBD2. J gave up 0 bases and V 3 bases, and 5 bases lay outside the gene matches. The CDR3 loop spans 15 amino acids. In germline, CDR1 is DFQATT, CDR2 SNEGSKA (reference sequence). The CDR3 nucleotides are TGCAGTGCTAGCCGGACTAGCGAATACCAAGAGACCCAGTACTTC. It is translated as CSASRTSEYQETQYF.

CDR3 amino acids: CASSLRVDGREGETQYF. Written as DNA, the CDR3 is TGTGCCAGCAGCTTACGGGTCGACGGCAGGGAGGGAGAGACCCAGTACTTC. The V gene is TRBV7-8, the J gene TRBJ2-5, with 7 bases matching TRBD2. The V and J ends lost 2 bases and 4 bases, in that order; junction bases with no gene match: 13. Germline CDR1 and CDR2: SGHVS and FQNEAQ. This CDR3 is 17 amino acids long.

The rearrangement joins TRBV9 to TRBJ1-1; a weak D match, TRBD1 (6 bases). Germline V gene data show CDR1 as SGDLS and CDR2 as YYNGEE. This CDR3 region has 12 residues. The V end was cut by 0 bases, the J end by 11 bases, with 11 bases between. CDR3 protein: CASSVDGGAAFF. As DNA, the CDR3 is TGTGCCAGCAGCGTAGATGGGGGCGCGGCTTTCTTT.

This clonotype was counted many times. V and J are TRBV27 and TRBJ2-1; 8 bases align to TRBD2. Per germline, CDR1 MNHEY and CDR2 SMNVEV (reference sequence). V lost 3 bases to trimming and J lost 9 bases; unmatched junction nucleotides: 4. There are 13 residues in the CDR3. The CDR3, as DNA: TGTGCCAGCAGTTTTCCGGGAGGGTTTGAGCAGTTCTTC. Its translation: CASSFPGGFEQFF.

This clonotype was picked up many times. J is TRBJ2-5 and V is TRBV20-1; 9 bases fit TRBD1. Germline-derived CDR1 and CDR2 are DFQATT and SNEGSKA (reference sequence). V was clipped by 0 bases and J by 1 base; unmatched bases: 6. The CDR3 has 16 residues. The CDR3 loop reads CSARDLGTGIQETQYF. The CDR3 region has the DNA TGCAGTGCTAGAGATCTAGGGACAGGGATCCAAGAGACCCAGTACTTC.

This clonotype has just a few counts. The gene calls are TRBV7-9 and TRBJ2-1; 7 nucleotides line up with TRBD2. Germline CDR1 SEHNR, CDR2 FQNEAQ (reference sequence). CDR3 length: 12 residues. V shed 5 bases and J 7 bases; nucleotides not matched to a gene: 2. This chain's CDR3 is CASSVLANEQFF. CDR3 bases: TGTGCCAGCAGCGTACTAGCGAATGAGCAGTTCTTC.

This clonotype showed up just a few times. CDR3 DNA: TGTGCCAGCAGAAGCGGGAACACCGGGGAGCTGTTTTTT. This sequence encodes CASRSGNTGELFF. The chain joins TRBV25-1 to TRBJ2-2, with D perhaps TRBD2 (5 bases). This CDR3 comprises 13 residues. V was shortened by 6 bases and J by 1 base, with 6 bases between the two germline ends. Germline V lookup: CDR1 MGHDK, CDR2 SYGVNS.

In its sample, this clonotype was seen a few times. The chain couples TRBV7-9 to TRBJ2-3; D uncertain. Germline CDR1 is SEHNR and CDR2 is FQNEAQ (reference sequence). This CDR3 is 14 amino acids long. Trimming stripped 3 bases from V and 1 base from J, with 8 bases between. CDR3: CASSFPQGTDTQYF. The DNA for the CDR3 is TGTGCCAGCAGCTTCCCCCAGGGCACAGATACGCAGTATTTT.

The chain links TRBV6-1 to TRBJ2-2, with D tentatively TRBD1 or TRBD2 (7 bases each). In germline, CDR1 is MNHNS, CDR2 SASEGT. The length of the CDR3 is 14 residues. V was trimmed by 7 bases and J by 7 bases, leaving 16 bases between them. CDR3 region: CASTNDREGGELFF. Written as DNA, the CDR3 is TGTGCCAGCACTAACGACAGGGAGGGCGGGGAGCTGTTTTTT.